A selection of T cell receptor beta chains follows, all from one sample in a study of regulatory T cells in long-lasting Graves disease. TCRdb passed the multiplex PCR reads through MiXCR, listing each CDR3 protein once. Among about 620,000 distinct CDR3 sequences, less than 20% were seen once, and the ten largest hold around a sixth. These sequences were also reported in another study, on T cells in Graves' hyperthyroidism and ophthalmopathy.

The specimen comprised peripheral blood mononuclear cells (PBMCs), sampled at new diagnosis, from a patient treated with antithyroid drugs. Every receptor here comes from a woman aged 25 to 39 with Graves disease. Each CDR3 is given with its conserved first and last residue. D genes are given only for firm matches. Where a row states a size, it is once, few, many or the class of an expanded clone; other rows omit it.

cdr3_nt cdr3_aa d_call j_call clone_size v_call
TGTGCCAGCAGCGCACGACAGGGAGTGGCCCCCGGGGAGCTGTTTTTT CASSARQGVAPGELFF TRBD1 TRBJ2-2 . TRBV7-2
TGTGCCAGCAGCTTAGGGCAGGCTGAAAAACTGTTTTTT CASSLGQAEKLFF . TRBJ1-4 many TRBV11-2
TGTGCCAGCAGTTTGGGAGGGACTGGATCCTACGAGCAGTACTTC CASSLGGTGSYEQYF TRBD2 TRBJ2-7 many TRBV7-2
TGTGCCACCAGCAGAGGCGGCTTCAATGAGCAGTTCTTC CATSRGGFNEQFF . TRBJ2-1 . TRBV15
TGTGCCAGCAGTTGGGTTAATTCGGGCGAGCAGTACTTC CASSWVNSGEQYF . TRBJ2-7 many TRBV2
TGTGCCAGCAGCTCGACGCAAACCGGGACTAGCGGCAATGAGCAGTTCTTC CASSSTQTGTSGNEQFF TRBD2 TRBJ2-1 . TRBV7-3
TGTGCCAGCAGCAGCCCCGGCGGGTCGAGCTCCTACGAGCAGTACTTC CASSSPGGSSSYEQYF . TRBJ2-7 . TRBV7-9
TGTGCCAGCAGTTACAGATACGGGACAGGACAAGAGACCCAGTACTTC CASSYRYGTGQETQYF TRBD1 TRBJ2-5 . TRBV6-5
TGTGCCACGCTACAGGGTCAGGGGGCTAGTGGGGCCAACGTCCTGACTTTC CATLQGQGASGANVLTF TRBD1 TRBJ2-6 many TRBV6-1
TGTGCCAGCAGAAGCGCCCAACAGGGTAAAAATTCAGATACGCAGTATTTT CASRSAQQGKNSDTQYF . TRBJ2-3 . TRBV6-1
TGTGCCAGCAGTCCCCCTCCTAGCGGGCTCTACGAGCAGTACTTC CASSPPPSGLYEQYF TRBD2 TRBJ2-7 . TRBV11-1
TGCAGTGCCCTACCCGGCGGGAGGTCCTCCTACGAGCAGTACTTC CSALPGGRSSYEQYF TRBD2 TRBJ2-7 few TRBV20-1
TGTGCCAGCAGTTTTTCTTTAGGGTTCGAAAAACTGTTTTTT CASSFSLGFEKLFF . TRBJ1-4 many TRBV12-3/TRBV12-4
TGCAGCGTCCCGATCCGGGACAGGGGGCGGGACACCATATATTTT CSVPIRDRGRDTIYF TRBD1 TRBJ1-3 . TRBV29-1
TGTGCCAGCAGTGATCGGGGCGGAGGCACTGAAGCTTTCTTT CASSDRGGGTEAFF . TRBJ1-1 many TRBV6-1
TGTGCCAGCAGCGATGGACTAGCGGGAGCGTACGGGGAGCTGTTTTTT CASSDGLAGAYGELFF TRBD2 TRBJ2-2 few TRBV6-4
TGTGCCACCAGCAGAGATCCCGAGAATGAGCAGTTCTTC CATSRDPENEQFF . TRBJ2-1 few TRBV15
TGTGCCAGCAGCTTAAGCGAAATTCAAGAGACCCAGTACTTC CASSLSEIQETQYF . TRBJ2-5 few TRBV7-9
TGTGCCAGCAGTTGGAGGGGGGATCAGCCCCAGCATTTT CASSWRGDQPQHF . TRBJ1-5 many TRBV7-2